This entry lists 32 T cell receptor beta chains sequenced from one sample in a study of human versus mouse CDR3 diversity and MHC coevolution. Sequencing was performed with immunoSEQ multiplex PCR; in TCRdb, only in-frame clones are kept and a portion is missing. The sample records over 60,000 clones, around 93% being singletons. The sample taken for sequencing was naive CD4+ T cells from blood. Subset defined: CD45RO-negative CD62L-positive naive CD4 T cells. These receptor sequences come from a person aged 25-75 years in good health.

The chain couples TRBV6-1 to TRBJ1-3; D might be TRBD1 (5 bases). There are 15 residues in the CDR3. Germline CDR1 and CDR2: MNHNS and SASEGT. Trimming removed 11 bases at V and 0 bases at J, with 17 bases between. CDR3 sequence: CACRRADTSGNTIYF. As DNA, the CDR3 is TGTGCCTGCCGCAGGGCTGATACCTCTGGAAACACCATATATTTT.

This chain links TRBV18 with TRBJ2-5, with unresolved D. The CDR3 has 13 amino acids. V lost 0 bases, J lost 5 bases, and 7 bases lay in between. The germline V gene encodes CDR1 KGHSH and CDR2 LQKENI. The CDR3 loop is CASSPPPKETQYF. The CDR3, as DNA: TGTGCCAGCTCACCACCGCCTAAGGAGACCCAGTACTTC.

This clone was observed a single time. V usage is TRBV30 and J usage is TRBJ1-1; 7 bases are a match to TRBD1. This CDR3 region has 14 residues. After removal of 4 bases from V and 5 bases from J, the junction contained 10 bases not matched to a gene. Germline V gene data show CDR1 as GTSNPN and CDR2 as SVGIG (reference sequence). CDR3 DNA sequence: TGTGCCTGGACCCTCCTATCAGGGGGTACTGAAGCTTTCTTT. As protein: CAWTLLSGGTEAFF.

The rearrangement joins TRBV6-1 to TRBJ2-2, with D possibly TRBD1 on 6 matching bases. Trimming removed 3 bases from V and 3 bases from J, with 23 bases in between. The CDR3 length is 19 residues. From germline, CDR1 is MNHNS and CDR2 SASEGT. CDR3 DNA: TGTGCCAGCAGTGATAATATTGGTAGGGGACATCGGGACACCGGGGAGCTGTTTTTT. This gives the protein CASSDNIGRGHRDTGELFF.

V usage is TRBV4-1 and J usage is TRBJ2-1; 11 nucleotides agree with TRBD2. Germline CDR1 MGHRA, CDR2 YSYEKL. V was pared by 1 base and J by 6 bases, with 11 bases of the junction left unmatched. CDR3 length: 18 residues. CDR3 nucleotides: TGCGCCAGCAGCCAAGGGACGGGTACTAGCGGGAGAAGCAATGAGCAGTTCTTC. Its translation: CASSQGTGTSGRSNEQFF.

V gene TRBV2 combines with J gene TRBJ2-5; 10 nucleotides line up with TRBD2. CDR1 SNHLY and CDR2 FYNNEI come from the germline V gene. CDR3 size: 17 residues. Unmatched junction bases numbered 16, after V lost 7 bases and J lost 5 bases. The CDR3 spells CASTKGLAGATHETQYF. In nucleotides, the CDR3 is TGTGCCAGCACCAAGGGTCTAGCGGGGGCCACCCACGAGACCCAGTACTTC.

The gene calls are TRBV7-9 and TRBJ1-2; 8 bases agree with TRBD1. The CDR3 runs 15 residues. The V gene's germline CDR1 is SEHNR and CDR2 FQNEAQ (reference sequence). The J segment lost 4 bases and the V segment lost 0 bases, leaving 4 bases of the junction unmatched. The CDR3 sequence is CASSLAETGVYGYTF. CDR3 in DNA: TGTGCCAGCAGCTTAGCGGAGACAGGGGTCTATGGCTACACCTTC.

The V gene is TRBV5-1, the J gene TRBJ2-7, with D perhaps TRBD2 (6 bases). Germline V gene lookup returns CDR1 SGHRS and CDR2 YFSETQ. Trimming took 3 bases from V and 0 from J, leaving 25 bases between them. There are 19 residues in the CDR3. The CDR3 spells CASSSRPDTVAVISYEQYF. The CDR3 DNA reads TGCGCCAGCAGCTCCCGACCGGACACTGTAGCGGTTATCTCCTACGAGCAGTACTTC.

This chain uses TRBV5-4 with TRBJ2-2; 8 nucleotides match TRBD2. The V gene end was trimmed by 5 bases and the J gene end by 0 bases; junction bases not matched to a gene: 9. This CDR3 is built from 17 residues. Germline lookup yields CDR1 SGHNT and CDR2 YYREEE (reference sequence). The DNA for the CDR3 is TGTGCCAGCAGTCGGGAGGGGGGAACAGCGAACACCGGGGAGCTGTTTTTT. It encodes CASSREGGTANTGELFF.

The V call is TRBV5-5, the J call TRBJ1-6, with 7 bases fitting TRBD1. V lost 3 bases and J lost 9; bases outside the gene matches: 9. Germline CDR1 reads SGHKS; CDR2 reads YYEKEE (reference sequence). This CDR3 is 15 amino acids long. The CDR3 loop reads CASSSTGVSASPLHF. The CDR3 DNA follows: TGTGCCAGCAGCTCCACAGGGGTTTCGGCTTCACCCCTCCACTTT.

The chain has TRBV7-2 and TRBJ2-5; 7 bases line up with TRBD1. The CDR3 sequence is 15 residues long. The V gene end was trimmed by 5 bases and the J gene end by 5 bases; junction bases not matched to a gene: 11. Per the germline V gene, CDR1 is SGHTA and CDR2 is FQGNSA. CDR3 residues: CASSLGDSYGETQYF. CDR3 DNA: TGTGCCAGCAGCCTGGGGGACAGTTACGGGGAGACCCAGTACTTC.

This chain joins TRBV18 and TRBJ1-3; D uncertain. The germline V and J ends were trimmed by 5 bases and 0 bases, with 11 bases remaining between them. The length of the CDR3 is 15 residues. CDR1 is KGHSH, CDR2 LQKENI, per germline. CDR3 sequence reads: CASSDSAFSGNTIYF. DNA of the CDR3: TGTGCCAGCTCAGATTCAGCGTTCTCTGGAAACACCATATATTTT.

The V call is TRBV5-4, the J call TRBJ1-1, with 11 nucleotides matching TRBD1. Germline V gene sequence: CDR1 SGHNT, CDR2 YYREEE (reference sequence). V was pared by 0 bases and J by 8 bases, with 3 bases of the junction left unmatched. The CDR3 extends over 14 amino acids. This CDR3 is CASSLGDRGGEAFF. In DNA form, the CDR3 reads TGTGCCAGCAGCTTGGGGGACAGGGGGGGGGAAGCTTTCTTT.

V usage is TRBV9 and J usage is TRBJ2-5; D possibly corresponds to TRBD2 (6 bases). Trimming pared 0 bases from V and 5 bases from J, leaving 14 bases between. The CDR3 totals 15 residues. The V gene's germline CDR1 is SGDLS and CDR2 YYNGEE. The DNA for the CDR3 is TGTGCCAGCAGCGTAGCTCCCGGTGGAGGGGAGACCCAGTACTTC. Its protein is CASSVAPGGGETQYF.

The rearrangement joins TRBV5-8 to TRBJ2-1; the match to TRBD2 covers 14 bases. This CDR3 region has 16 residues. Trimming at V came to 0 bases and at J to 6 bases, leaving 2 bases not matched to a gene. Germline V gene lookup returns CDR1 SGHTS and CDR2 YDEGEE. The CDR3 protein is CASSLAGTSGSNEQFF. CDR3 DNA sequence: TGTGCCAGCAGCTTGGCTGGGACTAGCGGGAGCAATGAGCAGTTCTTC.

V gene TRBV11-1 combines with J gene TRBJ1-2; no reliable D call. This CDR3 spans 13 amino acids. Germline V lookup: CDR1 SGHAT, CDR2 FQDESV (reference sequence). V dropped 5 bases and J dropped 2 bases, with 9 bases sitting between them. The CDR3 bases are TGTGCCAGCAGCCAGACTGAGAACTATGGCTACACCTTC. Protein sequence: CASSQTENYGYTF.

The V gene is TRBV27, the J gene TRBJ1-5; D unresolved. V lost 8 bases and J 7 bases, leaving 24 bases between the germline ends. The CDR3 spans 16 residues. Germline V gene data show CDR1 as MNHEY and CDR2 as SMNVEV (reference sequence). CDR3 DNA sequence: TGTGCCAGCCTTTCCTTGGCAGACTTCTCGGGGCAGCCCCAGCATTTT. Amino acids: CASLSLADFSGQPQHF.

The CDR3 sequence: CAWYELDRYEQYF. The CDR3 coding sequence is TGTGCCTGGTATGAACTCGACAGGTACGAGCAGTACTTC. V and J are TRBV30 and TRBJ2-7; D perhaps matches TRBD1 (6 bases). In germline, CDR1 is GTSNPN, CDR2 SVGIG (reference sequence). This CDR3 is 13 amino acids long. Between the trimmed V and J ends, which lost 5 bases and 4 bases, there was a span of 15 bases. Full variable domain (outside the CDR3, taken from reference TRBV30 and TRBJ2-7): SQTIHQWPATLVQPVGSPLSLECTVEGTSNPNLYWYRQAAGRGLQLLFYSVGIGQISSEVPQNLSASRPQDRQFILSSKKLLLSDSGFYLCAWYELDRYEQYFGPGTRLTVT.

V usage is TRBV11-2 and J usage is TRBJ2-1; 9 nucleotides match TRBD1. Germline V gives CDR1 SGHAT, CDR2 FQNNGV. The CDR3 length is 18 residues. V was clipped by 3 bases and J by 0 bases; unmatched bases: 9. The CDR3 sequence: CASSFRDRDPLSYNEQFF. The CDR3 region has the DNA TGTGCCAGCAGCTTCCGGGACAGGGACCCTCTCTCCTACAATGAGCAGTTCTTC. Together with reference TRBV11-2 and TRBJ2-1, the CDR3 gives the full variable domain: EAGVAQSPRYKIIEKRQSVAFWCNPISGHATLYWYQQILGQGPKLLIQFQNNGVVDDSQLPKDRFSAERLKGVDSTLKIQPAKLEDSAVYLCASSFRDRDPLSYNEQFFGPGTRLTVL.

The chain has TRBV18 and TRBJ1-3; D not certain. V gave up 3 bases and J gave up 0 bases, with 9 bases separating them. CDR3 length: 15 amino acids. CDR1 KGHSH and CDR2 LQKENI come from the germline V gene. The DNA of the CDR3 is TGTGCCAGCTCACCCACGGGGAGCTCTGGAAACACCATATATTTT. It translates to CASSPTGSSGNTIYF.

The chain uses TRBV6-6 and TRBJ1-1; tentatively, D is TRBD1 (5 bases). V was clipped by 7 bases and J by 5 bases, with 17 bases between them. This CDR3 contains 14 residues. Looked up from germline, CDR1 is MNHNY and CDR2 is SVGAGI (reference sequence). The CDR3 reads CASIRSTRGTEAFF. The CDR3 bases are TGTGCCAGCATCCGGAGCACTCGGGGGACTGAAGCTTTCTTT.

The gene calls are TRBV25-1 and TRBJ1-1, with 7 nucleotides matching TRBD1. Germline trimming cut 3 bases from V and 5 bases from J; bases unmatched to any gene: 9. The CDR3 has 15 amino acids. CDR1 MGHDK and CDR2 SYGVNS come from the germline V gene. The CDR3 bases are TGTGCCAGCAGTGACGCTCCAGGGGGAAGGACTGAAGCTTTCTTT. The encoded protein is CASSDAPGGRTEAFF.

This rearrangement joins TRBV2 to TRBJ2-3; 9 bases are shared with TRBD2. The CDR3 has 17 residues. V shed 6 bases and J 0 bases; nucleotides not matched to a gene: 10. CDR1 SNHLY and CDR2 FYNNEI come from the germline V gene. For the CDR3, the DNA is TGTGCCAGCAGAGTAATGCGGGGGGGCGAAAGCACAGATACGCAGTATTTT. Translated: CASRVMRGGESTDTQYF.

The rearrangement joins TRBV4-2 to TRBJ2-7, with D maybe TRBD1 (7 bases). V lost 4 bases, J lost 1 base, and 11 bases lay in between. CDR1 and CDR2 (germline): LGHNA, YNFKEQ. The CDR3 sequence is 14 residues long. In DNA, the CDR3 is TGTGCCAGCAGCCCAGGGGGGCGGTCCTACGAGCAGTACTTC. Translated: CASSPGGRSYEQYF.

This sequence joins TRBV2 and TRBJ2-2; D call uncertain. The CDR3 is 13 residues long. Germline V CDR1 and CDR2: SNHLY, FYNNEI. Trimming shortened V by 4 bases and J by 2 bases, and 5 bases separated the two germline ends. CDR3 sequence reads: CASSASNTGELFF. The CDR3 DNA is TGTGCCAGCAGTGCCTCTAACACCGGGGAGCTGTTTTTT.

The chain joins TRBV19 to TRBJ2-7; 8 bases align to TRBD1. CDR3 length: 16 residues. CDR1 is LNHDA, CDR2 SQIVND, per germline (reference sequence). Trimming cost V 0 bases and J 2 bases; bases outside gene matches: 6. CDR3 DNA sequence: TGTGCCAGTAGTATAGAGGCGGGGACAGGAACCTACGAGCAGTACTTC. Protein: CASSIEAGTGTYEQYF.

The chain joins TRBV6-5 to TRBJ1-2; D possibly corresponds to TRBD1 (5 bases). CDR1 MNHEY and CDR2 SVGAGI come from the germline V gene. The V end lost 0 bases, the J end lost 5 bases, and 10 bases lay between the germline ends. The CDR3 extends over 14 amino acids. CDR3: CASSYSGPTYGYTF. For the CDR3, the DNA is TGTGCCAGCAGTTACTCGGGGCCCACTTATGGCTACACCTTC.

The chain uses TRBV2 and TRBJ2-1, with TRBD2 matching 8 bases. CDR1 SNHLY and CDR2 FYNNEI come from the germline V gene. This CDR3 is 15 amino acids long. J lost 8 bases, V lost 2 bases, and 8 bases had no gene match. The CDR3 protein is CASSESSGSYYEQFF. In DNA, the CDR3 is TGTGCCAGCAGTGAAAGCAGCGGGAGTTACTATGAGCAGTTCTTC.

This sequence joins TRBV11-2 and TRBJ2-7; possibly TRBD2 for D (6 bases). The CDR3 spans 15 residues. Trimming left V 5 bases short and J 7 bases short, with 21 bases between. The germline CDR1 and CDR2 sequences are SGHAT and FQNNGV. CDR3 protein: CASSPLAVGVGEQYF. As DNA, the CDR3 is TGTGCCAGCAGCCCATTAGCGGTCGGGGTCGGGGAGCAGTACTTC.

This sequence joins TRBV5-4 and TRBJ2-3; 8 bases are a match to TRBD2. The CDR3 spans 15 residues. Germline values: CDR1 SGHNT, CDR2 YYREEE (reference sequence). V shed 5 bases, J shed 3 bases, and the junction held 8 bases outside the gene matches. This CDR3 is CASRGGGLGTDTQYF. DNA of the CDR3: TGTGCCAGCAGGGGCGGGGGGCTGGGGACAGATACGCAGTATTTT.

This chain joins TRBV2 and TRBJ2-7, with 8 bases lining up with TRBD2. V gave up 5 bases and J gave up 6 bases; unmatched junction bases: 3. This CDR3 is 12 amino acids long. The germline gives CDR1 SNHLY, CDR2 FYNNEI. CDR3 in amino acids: CASSRGGLEQYF. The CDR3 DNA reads TGTGCCAGCAGTCGGGGGGGTCTCGAGCAGTACTTC.

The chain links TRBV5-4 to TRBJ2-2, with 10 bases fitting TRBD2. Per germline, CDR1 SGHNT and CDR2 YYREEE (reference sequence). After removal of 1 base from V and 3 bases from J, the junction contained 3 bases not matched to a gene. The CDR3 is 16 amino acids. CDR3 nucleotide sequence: TGTGCCAGCAGCTTGATTCTAGCGGGGGACACCGGGGAGCTGTTTTTT. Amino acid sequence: CASSLILAGDTGELFF.